This T cell receptor beta chain was sequenced for a study of human T cells and chemical hapten exposure. Study at large: Reading of the patch tests, which applied 0.01% DPC to the upper back, occurred at 6 days. The patients were mostly female; they had alopecia areata, totalis or universalis.

From the RACE reads, TCRdb called clonotypes with MiXCR, one entry per CDR3 protein. Here the sample spans 200,000 to 300,000 distinct CDR3 sequences, more than 6.5% being singletons. Time point denoted: pre-sensitization, week 0. Treatment described: therapeutic diphenylcyclopropenone sensitization with weekly scalp DPC. Study findings and constraints: Alopecia in all donors means immunity may differ from healthy individuals.

In regard to this clonotype: What it binds is unknown.

V was clipped by 1 base and J by 5 bases, with 11 bases between them. This CDR3 comprises 14 residues. Germline V gives CDR1 SGHTA, CDR2 FQGNSA. This TCR was recovered from a woman aged 40 to 50 with alopecia areata. Some clones in this sample may be carry-over from other donors' samples. This specimen consisted of whole blood, obtained in connection with sensitization to the hapten diphenylcyclopropenone (DPC). J is TRBJ2-5 and V is TRBV7-2, with D maybe TRBD1 (7 bases). The CDR3 spells CASSLGAGGETQYF. The DNA for the CDR3 is TGTGCCAGCAGCTTAGGGGCAGGGGGGGAGACCCAGTACTTC.